This TCR beta chain was captured in a study of Ad26.COV2.S vaccination and SARS-CoV-2 variants. General study results and limits: Breadth of non-spike TCRs did not differ between vaccinees and placebo recipients.

This table comes from immunoSEQ multiplex PCR, and its TCRdb copy is limited to in-frame clones, with some not included. The sample holds roughly 330,000 clones, under 90% seen once. The CDR3 is 14 amino acids. The ends lost 7 bases at V and 6 bases at J; junction bases unmatched: 7. The germline V gene has CDR1 MRHNA and CDR2 SNTAGT. Regarding treatment: some 19 received Ad26.COV2.S at low or high dose, single or two shots; 5 received placebo; per-sample allocation not given. The study sampled participants on day 63 after the first vaccine or placebo injection. Note on this clone: Antigen: not known.

The TCR originated in a person between 18 and 60 years old who received the Ad26.COV2.S COVID-19 vaccine or a placebo. Material: peripheral blood, obtained in a trial of Ad26.COV2.S vaccine versus placebo. The J gene is TRBJ1-2, the V gene TRBV6-4; 11 bases match TRBD1. The CDR3 DNA reads TGTGCCAGCAAGCTTAGGACAGGGGGCGATGGCTACACCTTC. It encodes CASKLRTGGDGYTF.